The sequence of this T cell receptor (beta chain) was determined in a study of shared clonotypes between healthy human individuals. For this clone: Its antigen is not known.

Assay execution proceeded at the deep level. For each subset, genomic DNA was distributed in equal portions over several immunoSEQ plates. Sequenced by immunoSEQ multiplex PCR; TCRdb stores in-frame clones only, minus some. The sample gives approximately 2.1 million clones, roughly 93% of which show up once; about 0.39% is in the top ten. The CDR3 sequence is 16 residues long. Trimming cost V 6 bases and J 2 bases; bases outside gene matches: 8. CDR1 and CDR2 (germline): SNHLY, FYNNEI. Study findings and constraints: Generation probability values for non-shared clonotypes were lower than those for clonotypes shared by all four donors.

The sequencing input was naive CD4+ T cells from PBMCs. Subset described: CD45RA+ positively selected. The source is a man younger than 35 in good health. Some clones in this sample may be carry-over from other donors' samples. J is TRBJ2-7 and V is TRBV2; 12 nucleotides agree with TRBD2. The CDR3 is CASRGLAGLPPYEQYF. DNA of the CDR3: TGTGCCAGCAGGGGACTAGCGGGCCTACCCCCCTACGAGCAGTACTTC.